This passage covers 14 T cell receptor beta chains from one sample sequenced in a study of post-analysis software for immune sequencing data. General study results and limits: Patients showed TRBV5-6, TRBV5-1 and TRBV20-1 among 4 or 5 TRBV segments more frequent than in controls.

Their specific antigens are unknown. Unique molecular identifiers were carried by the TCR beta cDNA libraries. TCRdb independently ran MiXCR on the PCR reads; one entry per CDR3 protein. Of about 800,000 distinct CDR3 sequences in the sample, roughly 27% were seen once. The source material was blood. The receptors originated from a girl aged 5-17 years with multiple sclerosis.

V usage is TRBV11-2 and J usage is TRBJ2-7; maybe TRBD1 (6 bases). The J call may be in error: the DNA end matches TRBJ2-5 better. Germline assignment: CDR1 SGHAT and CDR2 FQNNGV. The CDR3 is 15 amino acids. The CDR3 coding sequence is TGTGCCAGCAGCTTAGTAGGGGGTGTAAGGGAGACCCAGTACTTC. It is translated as CASSLVGGVRETQYF.

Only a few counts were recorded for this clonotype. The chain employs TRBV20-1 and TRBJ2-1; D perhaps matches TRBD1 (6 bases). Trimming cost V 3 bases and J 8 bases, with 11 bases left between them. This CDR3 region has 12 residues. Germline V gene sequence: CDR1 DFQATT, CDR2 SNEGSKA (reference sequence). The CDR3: CSASTGRDEQFF. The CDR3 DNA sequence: TGCAGTGCTAGCACAGGGCGGGATGAGCAGTTCTTC.

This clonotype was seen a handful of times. The CDR3 region is CASSSLAGNGGEQYF. The CDR3 bases are TGTGCCAGCAGTTCCCTAGCGGGAAATGGAGGCGAGCAGTACTTC. The chain couples TRBV27 to TRBJ2-5, with 9 bases lining up with TRBD2. The J call could be wrong; TRBJ2-7 is a better fit for the DNA end. The CDR3 has 15 residues. Per germline, CDR1 MNHEY and CDR2 SMNVEV (reference sequence).

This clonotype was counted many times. The DNA of the CDR3 is TGTGCCACCAGTGCCAAACGACTAGCGGGTGGCACAGATACGCAGTATTTT. Its translation is CATSAKRLAGGTDTQYF. This chain uses TRBV24-1 with TRBJ2-3, with 10 nucleotides matching TRBD2. Per germline, CDR1 KGHDR and CDR2 SFDVKD. The CDR3 has 17 amino acids. Losses at the gene ends were 5 bases for V and 1 base for J; bases not matched to a gene: 8.

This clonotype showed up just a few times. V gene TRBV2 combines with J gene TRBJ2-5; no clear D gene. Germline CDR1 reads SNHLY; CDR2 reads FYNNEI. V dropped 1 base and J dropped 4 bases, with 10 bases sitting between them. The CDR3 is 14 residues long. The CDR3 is CASSEGRARETQYF. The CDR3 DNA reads TGTGCCAGCAGTGAAGGCCGGGCAAGAGAGACCCAGTACTTC.

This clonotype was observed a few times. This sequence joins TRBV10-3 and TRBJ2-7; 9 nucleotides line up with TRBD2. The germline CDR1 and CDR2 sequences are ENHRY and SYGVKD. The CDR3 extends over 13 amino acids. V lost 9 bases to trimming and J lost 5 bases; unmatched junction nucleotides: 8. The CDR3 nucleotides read TGTGCCATAGGATTGCGGGAGGGCCACGAGCAGTACTTC. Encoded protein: CAIGLREGHEQYF.

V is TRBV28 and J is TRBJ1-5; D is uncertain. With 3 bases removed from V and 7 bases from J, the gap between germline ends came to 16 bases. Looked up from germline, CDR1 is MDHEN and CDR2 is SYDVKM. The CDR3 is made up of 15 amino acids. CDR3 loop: CASSFPSGVRQPQHF. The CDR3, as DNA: TGTGCCAGCAGTTTCCCCTCCGGAGTTCGACAGCCCCAGCATTTT.

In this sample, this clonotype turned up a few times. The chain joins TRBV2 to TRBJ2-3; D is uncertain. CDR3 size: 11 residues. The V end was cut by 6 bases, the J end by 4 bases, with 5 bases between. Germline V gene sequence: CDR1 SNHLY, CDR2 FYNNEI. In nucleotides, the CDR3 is TGTGCCAGCAGCGATCCAGATACGCAGTATTTT. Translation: CASSDPDTQYF.

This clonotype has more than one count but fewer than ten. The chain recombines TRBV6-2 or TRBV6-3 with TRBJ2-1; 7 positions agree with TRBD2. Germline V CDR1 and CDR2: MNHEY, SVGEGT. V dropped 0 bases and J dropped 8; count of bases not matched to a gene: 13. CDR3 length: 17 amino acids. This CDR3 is CASSYSGLAARYDEQFF. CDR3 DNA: TGTGCCAGCAGTTACTCCGGGCTAGCGGCCCGATACGATGAGCAGTTCTTC.

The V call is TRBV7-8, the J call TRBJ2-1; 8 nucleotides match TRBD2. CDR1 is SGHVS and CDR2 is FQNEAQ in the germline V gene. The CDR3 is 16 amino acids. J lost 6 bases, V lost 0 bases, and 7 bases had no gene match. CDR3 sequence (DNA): TGTGCCAGCAGCTTAGCGCTGAGCGGGAGTATCAATGAGCAGTTCTTC. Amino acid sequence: CASSLALSGSINEQFF.

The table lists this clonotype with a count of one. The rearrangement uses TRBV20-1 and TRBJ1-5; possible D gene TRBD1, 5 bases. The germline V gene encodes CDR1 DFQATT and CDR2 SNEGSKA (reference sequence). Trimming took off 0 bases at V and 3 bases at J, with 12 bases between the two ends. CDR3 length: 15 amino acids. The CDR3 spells CSARDQGRPNQPQHF. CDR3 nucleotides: TGCAGTGCTAGAGATCAGGGACGGCCCAATCAGCCCCAGCATTTT.

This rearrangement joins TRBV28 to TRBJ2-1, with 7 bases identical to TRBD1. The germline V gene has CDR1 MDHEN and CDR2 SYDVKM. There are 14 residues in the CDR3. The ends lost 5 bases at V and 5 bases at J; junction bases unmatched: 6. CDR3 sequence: CASSRTGQHNEQFF. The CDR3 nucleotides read TGTGCCAGCAGTAGAACGGGACAGCACAATGAGCAGTTCTTC.

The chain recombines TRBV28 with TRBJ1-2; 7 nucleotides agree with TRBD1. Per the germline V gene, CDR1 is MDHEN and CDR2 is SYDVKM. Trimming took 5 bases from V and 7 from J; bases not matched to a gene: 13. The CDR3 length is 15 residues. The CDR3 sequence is CASSPPNDRVSGYTF. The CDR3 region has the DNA TGTGCCAGCAGTCCCCCAAACGACAGGGTTTCTGGCTACACCTTC.

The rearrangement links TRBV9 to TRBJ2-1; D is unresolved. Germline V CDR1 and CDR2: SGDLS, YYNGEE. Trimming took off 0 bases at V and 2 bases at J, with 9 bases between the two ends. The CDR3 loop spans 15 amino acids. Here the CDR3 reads CASSVGTGAYNEQFF. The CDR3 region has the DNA TGTGCCAGCAGCGTAGGTACTGGTGCCTACAATGAGCAGTTCTTC.